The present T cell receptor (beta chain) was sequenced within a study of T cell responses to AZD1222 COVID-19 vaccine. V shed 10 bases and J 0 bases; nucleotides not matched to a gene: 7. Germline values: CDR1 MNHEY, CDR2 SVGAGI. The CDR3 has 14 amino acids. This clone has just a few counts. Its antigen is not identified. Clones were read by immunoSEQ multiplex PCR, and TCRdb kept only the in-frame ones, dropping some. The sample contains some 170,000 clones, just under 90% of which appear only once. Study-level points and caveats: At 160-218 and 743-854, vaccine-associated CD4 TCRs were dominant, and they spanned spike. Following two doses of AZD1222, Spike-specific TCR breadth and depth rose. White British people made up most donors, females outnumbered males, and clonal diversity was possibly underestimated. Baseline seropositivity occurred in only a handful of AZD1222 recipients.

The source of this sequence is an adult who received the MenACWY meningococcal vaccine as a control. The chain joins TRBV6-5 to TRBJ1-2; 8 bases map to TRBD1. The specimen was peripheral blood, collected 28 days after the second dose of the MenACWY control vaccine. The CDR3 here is CATRVGQANYGYTF. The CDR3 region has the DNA TGTGCCACCAGAGTGGGACAGGCTAACTATGGCTACACCTTC.